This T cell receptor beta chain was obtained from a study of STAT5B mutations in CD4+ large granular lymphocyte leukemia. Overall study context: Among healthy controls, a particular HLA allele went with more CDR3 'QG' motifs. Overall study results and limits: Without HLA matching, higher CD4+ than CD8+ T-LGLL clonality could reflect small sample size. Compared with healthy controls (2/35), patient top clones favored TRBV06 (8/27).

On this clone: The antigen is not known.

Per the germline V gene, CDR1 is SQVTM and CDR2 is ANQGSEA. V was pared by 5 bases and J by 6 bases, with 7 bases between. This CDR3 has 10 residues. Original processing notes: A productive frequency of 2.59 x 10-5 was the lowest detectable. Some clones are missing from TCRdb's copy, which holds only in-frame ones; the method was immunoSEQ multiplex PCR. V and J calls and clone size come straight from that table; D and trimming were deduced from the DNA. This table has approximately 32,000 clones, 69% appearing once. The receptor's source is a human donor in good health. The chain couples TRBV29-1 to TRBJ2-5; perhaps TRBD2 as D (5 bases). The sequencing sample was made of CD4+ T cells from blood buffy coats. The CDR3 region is CSVRTQTQYF. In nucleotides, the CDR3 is TGCAGCGTTAGGACTCAGACCCAGTACTTC. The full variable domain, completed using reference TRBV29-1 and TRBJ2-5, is SAVISQKPSRDICQRGTSLTIQCQVDSQVTMMFWYRQQPGQSLTLIATANQGSEATYESGFVIDKFPISRPNLTFSTLTVSNMSPEDSSIYLCSVRTQTQYFGPGTRLLVL.